This TCR beta chain was observed in a study of cytomegalovirus exposure and HLA in healthy donors (dated by TCRdb to between 2016 and 2019). About the full investigation: According to an earlier analysis of several hundred of the donors, about 179 million T cells yielded some 110 million unique TCR beta sequences and less than 300 Gb of sequence data. Donor age, sex, ethnicity and CMV serostatus were collected together with the repertoire data. The genetic ancestry cluster associated with self-reported Caucasian donors included about 81% of the 398 genotyped donors. A later genetic analysis used genome-wide SNP genotypes for 398 of the 666 donors, treating that subset as a discovery cohort. The number of typed donors differed by locus: 629-630 for A, B, C, DRB1 and DQB1; approximately 520 for DQA1; some 590 for DPA1; and about 450 for DPB1. Rather than using new phenotypic data, the later analysis identified candidate immune exposures from TCR beta sequences and from how often those sequences occurred across donors. High-throughput TCR immunosequencing, statistical association of individual TCRs with disease status, and machine learning were combined to predict cytomegalovirus infection status. All discovery cohort repertoires had been generated on a single sequencing platform. A later analysis re-examined previously published TCR beta repertoires from several hundred donors and added high-resolution HLA genotyping to investigate patterns of TCR occurrence. The study aimed to test whether signatures of past pathogen exposure could be identified by cataloging public T cell receptors. Class I and class II HLA loci were covered by the typing at four-digit resolution. An early release covering 550 to 650 HLA-typed donors comprised roughly 300 gigabases of sequencing data and around 80 million unique TCR sequences. In an earlier analysis of 550 to 700 of the donors, high-throughput TCR beta sequencing was used to judge whether each TCR beta V gene segment behaved as functional or pseudogenic. Besides the first cohort of some 670 subjects, a separate validation cohort made up of 120 different subjects was used. About five DR-DQ haplotypes were treated as single units for association and clustering because of strong linkage in the cohort. Across 398 genotyped donors of the cohort, an average of roughly 250,000 unique TCR beta nucleotide sequences per donor were sequenced, and roughly 17% of those sequences were non-productive. The study profiled the T cell repertoires of some 610 subjects by immunosequencing and related them to cytomegalovirus serostatus. General findings and caveats noted by the study authors: Assigning TCR associations to individual alleles was difficult when HLA alleles, especially DR and DQ, strongly co-occurred. In a later genetic analysis, fewer N-insertions in productive TCRs were reported among donors in an Asian-associated ancestry cluster than the approximately 710-donor mean. A later analysis associated about 17,000 TCR beta sequences with specific HLA alleles at a false discovery rate of 0.05. Correlated functional status among segregating V segments might reflect linkage disequilibrium, but an unknown experimental factor could not be ruled out. While some public TCRs were present in many individuals, most TCR sequences turned up only very rarely across donors. Seventeen rarely observed V segments, including chromosome 9 orphons, were excluded from the earlier analysis of about 610 of the donors because counts were too low. Several of the top co-occurrence clusters appeared to be linked to parvovirus B19, influenza, CMV and Epstein-Barr virus, according to a later analysis. According to a later analysis, most CMV-associated TCR beta chains appeared to be HLA-restricted, and the HLA associations seemed to be driven largely by CMV exposure. The authors suggested that the approach could potentially be generalized to other disease states and immunological phenotypes. A group of highly shared sequence variants was considered likely to be a technical artifact of the sequencing pipeline. Cytomegalovirus status was reported to be diagnosed by the classifier with high specificity and sensitivity in both the original and validation cohorts. The study gave a list of over 150 TCR beta chains associated with cytomegalovirus. In a later analysis, HLA-associated TCR beta chains showed more clonal expansion and lower generation probabilities than non-associated chains that were equally common. According to a later analysis, TCR association rates differed among HLA loci, with DRB1 alleles showing the most associated TCRs and HLA-C alleles showing the fewest. Three of the identified cytomegalovirus-associated TCR beta chains were confirmed in vitro to be specific for cytomegalovirus antigens. Some IMGT-functional V segments, including TRBV6-2 and TRBV6-3, could not be told apart with the 87-base-pair reads, so those segments were excluded. Broadly in line with IMGT annotations, most TCR beta V segments showed up in productive rearrangements about 87% or about 30% of the time in an earlier analysis of under 700 of the donors. A further reported finding was that TCR beta sequences accurately predicted the HLA-A and HLA-B alleles for most subjects in the first cohort. HLA typing was unavailable for some donors at each locus, so association tests used only the typed subset. The only immune exposure information available for the cohort was CMV serostatus. In a later genetic analysis, a missense DCLRE1C variant was associated with V-gene and J-gene trimming of TCR beta chains, and the association was replicated in an independent cohort. The cohort was sequenced for TCR beta chains only, and without alpha or paired-chain data the features that could be detected were limited. Presence/absence analyses assumed roughly uniform sequencing depth across donors, an assumption that may not hold.

Including the terminal cysteine and phenylalanine, the CDR3 comprises 14 residues. Of the read, only the CDR3 DNA is kept; its 42 bases are in frame from base 1. The CDR1 and CDR2 encoded by the germline V gene (reference sequence) are SSHAT and FNYEAQ. The cohort consisted of more than 650 healthy bone marrow donors. At the time of sampling, every cohort member was nominally healthy, though immune exposures that went unrecorded were likely present. The donor tested CMV seronegative, placing the donor among the roughly 340 seronegative members of the cohort. Every donor gave a peripheral blood sample, and the peripheral blood mononuclear cells from that sample were used for TCR beta sequencing. Genomic DNA extraction from the blood cell samples was performed with the Qiagen DNeasy Blood Extraction Kit. Points on this clone: Its antigen remains undetermined. A junction boundary mismatches the germline segment, possibly from a read error. The sample holds other DNA sequences that translate to the same CDR3.

Libraries were prepared through the immunoSEQ multiplex PCR assay. For the multiplex PCR, a mixture combining 60 forward primers for TCR Vbeta segments and 13 reverse primers for TCR Jbeta segments was used. The CDR3 region of rearranged TCR beta genes was amplified from genomic DNA by a multiplex PCR assay. The Illumina HiSeq System was used to sequence the amplified TCR beta libraries as 87-base-pair reads. As for the original processing: A later analysis tallied about 77 million unique TCR beta chains across the 640 or so repertoires, and approximately 12 million of those chains were shared by two or more donors. Raw reads were error-corrected and collapsed into unique sequences with a nearest-neighbor algorithm that merged closely related sequences to remove PCR and sequencing errors. Alignment of CDR3 sequences to IMGT reference sequences was used to assign V, D and J gene segments. For a sequence to be retained, a match of at least six nucleotides was required to both a V gene segment and a J gene segment. Rearrangements were called productive when the CDR3 lacked stop codons and stayed in frame with V and J; all others were non-productive. Following IMGT convention, CDR3 was defined as the stretch from the second conserved V-encoded cysteine to the conserved J-encoded phenylalanine. The earlier analysis of 587 of the donors excluded any sequence lacking an unambiguous match to a single V gene segment. In an earlier analysis of roughly 600 of the donors, a V segment was called functional when productive rearrangements were above 56.7%, and segregating when the standard deviation between donors exceeded 5%. To diagnose cytomegalovirus status from the catalog of TCR beta chain sequences, a statistical classification framework was built. In a later analysis, TCR nucleotide sequences were compared against IMGT/GENE-DB human TR gene sequences so that V and J genes could be assigned. In a later analysis, CDR3 sequences and most-parsimonious VDJ recombination scenarios were assigned using the TCRdist pipeline. In a later analysis, each TCR beta chain was defined by its CDR3 amino acid sequence together with its V-gene family, and reads lacking a unique V-gene family were excluded. To address suspected cross-contamination and a sequencing artifact, a later analysis removed some 620 highly shared, low-generation-probability nucleotide sequences. A later analysis calculated a clonal expansion index for each public chain from normalized within-repertoire ranks of inferred template counts. Generation probabilities in a later analysis came from a VDJ recombination model fitted to out-of-frame rearrangements, and those results were checked against IGoR. In a later analysis, hypergeometric tests were used to score TCR-TCR, TCR-HLA and TCR-CMV co-occurrence, with a repertoire-size bias correction applied to TCR pairs. In a later analysis, false discovery rates were estimated by permuting HLA or CMV assignments 20 times. In a later analysis, co-occurring TCRs were grouped with DBSCAN, and TCRdist sequence similarity was added when clustering was performed within HLA-allele-positive subsets. For co-occurrence clustering, repertoires with fewer than 30,000 or more than 120,000 public chains were excluded, along with roughly 5 repertoires with anomalous nucleotide sharing. The table comes from immuneACCESS by way of TCRdb, which keeps in-frame sequences with V and J called. Part of the clones is missing from these tables; in studies checked, under half for an unresolved V gene and the rest for unknown reasons. Clone size and V and J calls were adopted from that table, with D and trimming inferred from the DNA. Here the sample has around 130,000 clones; roughly 80% occur a single time. The top ten clonotypes cover 1.5% of the sample.

This sequence was found in a woman aged 18-30 years in good health and CMV-seronegative. Here the chain combines TRBV7-7 and TRBJ2-3; TRBD2 is possibly the D segment (5 matching bases). The sequenced sample was PBMCs. The nucleotide sequence reads TGTGCTAGCAGCTTAAGCTTAGCGTCAGATACGCAGTATTTT. Its translation reads: CASSLSLASDTQYF.